This record concerns one T cell receptor beta chain sequence. The antigen remains unidentified. PCR involved 60 Vbeta and 13 Jbeta primers. The repertoire was sequenced with immunoSEQ multiplex PCR; TCRdb's copy has only in-frame clones and lacks some. In the table there are roughly 150,000 clones, approximately 75% of which are singletons. This CDR3 region has 14 residues. Germline values: CDR1 SGHRS, CDR2 YFSETQ. With V trimmed by 5 bases and J by 5 bases, 8 bases remained unmatched. This sample is part of a study of cytomegalovirus exposure and HLA in healthy donors. The study, taken as a whole, reports: Listed as cytomegalovirus-associated were 150 to 200 TCR beta chains.

The receptor comes from a young woman in good health and CMV-seronegative. This rearrangement joins TRBV5-1 to TRBJ1-2, with TRBD1 matching over 8 bases. Sequencing was done on a sample of PBMCs. The CDR3 DNA sequence: TGCGCCAGCAGGGGGAACAGGGGGGAGTATGGCTACACCTTC. Translation gives CASRGNRGEYGYTF.